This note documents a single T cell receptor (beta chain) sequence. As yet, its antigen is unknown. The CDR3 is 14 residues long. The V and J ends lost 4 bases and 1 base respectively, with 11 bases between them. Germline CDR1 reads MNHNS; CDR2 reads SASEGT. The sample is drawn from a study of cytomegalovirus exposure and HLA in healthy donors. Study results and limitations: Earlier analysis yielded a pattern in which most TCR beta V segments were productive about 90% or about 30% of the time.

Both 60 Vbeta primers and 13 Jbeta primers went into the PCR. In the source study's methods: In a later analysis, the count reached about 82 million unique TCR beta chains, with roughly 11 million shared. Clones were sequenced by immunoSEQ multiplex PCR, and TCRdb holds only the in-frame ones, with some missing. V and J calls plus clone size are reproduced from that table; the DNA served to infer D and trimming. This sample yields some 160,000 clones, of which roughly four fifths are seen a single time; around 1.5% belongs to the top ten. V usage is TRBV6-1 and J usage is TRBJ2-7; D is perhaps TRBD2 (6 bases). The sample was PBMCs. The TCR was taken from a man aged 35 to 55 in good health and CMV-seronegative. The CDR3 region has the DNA TGTGCCAGCAGTGTGCGCGGGGCTTCCTACGAGCAGTACTTC. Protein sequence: CASSVRGASYEQYF.